A selection of T cell receptor beta chains follows, all from one sample in a study of blood T cell repertoires in COVID-19. The protocol was immunoSEQ multiplex PCR, while the TCRdb copy is restricted to in-frame clones and leaves out a portion. The repertoire includes under 250,000 clones, roughly 83% of them detected once, and roughly 10% sits in the top ten. Source material: peripheral blood. Receptors originate from a man older than 75 with acute or convalescent COVID-19. CDR3s include the opening cysteine and the closing phenylalanine or tryptophan. The D gene is left open where the match is weak. The size entry is marked missing in some rows and otherwise reads once, few, many or a size class.

CDR3 length	clone size	V gene	J gene	D gene	CDR3 DNA	CDR3 protein
16	NA	TRBV5-8	TRBJ1-5	NA	TGTGCCAGCAGCAAACTGACGGGACTTAGCAATCAGCCCCAGCATTTT	CASSKLTGLSNQPQHF
16	NA	TRBV14	TRBJ1-1	TRBD1	TGTGCCAGCAGCCCCTGGGACAGGGTAATTCACACTGAAGCTTTCTTT	CASSPWDRVIHTEAFF
14	NA	TRBV5-6	TRBJ1-2	NA	TGTGCCAGCAGCTCTTTGGGGGGTAACTATGGCTACACCTTC	CASSSLGGNYGYTF
11	NA	TRBV18	TRBJ2-7	NA	TGTGCCAGCTCAGAGGGTTACGAGCAGTACTTC	CASSEGYEQYF
16	NA	TRBV9	TRBJ2-5	NA	TGTGCCAGCAGCGTAGGAAGGAGGGCTACTCAAGAGACCCAGTACTTC	CASSVGRRATQETQYF
14	NA	TRBV7-2	TRBJ1-1	TRBD1	TGTGCCAGCAGCCGGGACAGTACTAACACTGAAGCTTTCTTT	CASSRDSTNTEAFF
14	NA	TRBV18	TRBJ2-3	NA	TGTGCCAGCGCAGGGTCTTTCTCAACAGATACGCAGTATTTT	CASAGSFSTDTQYF
13	NA	TRBV5-1	TRBJ1-1	TRBD1	TGCGCCAGCAGCTTCGGACAGGGCACTGAAGCTTTCTTT	CASSFGQGTEAFF
15	few	TRBV7-9	TRBJ1-1	NA	TGTGCCAGCAGGTCGAATGAGCTCTTGAACACTGAAGCTTTCTTT	CASRSNELLNTEAFF
17	NA	TRBV19	TRBJ1-6	TRBD1	TGTGCCAGTAGCCTTCCCCCGGGACAGGGATATAATTCACCCCTCCACTTT	CASSLPPGQGYNSPLHF
13	NA	TRBV29-1	TRBJ2-2	TRBD2	TGCAGCGTTAGTGGGGGGGTATCCGGGGAGCTGTTTTTT	CSVSGGVSGELFF
19	NA	TRBV28	TRBJ1-5	NA	TGTGCCAGCAGTTTTCGCCGCTTTGGGGGGGGATATAGCAATCAGCCCCAGCATTTT	CASSFRRFGGGYSNQPQHF
16	once	TRBV6-5	TRBJ2-7	NA	TGTGCCAGCAGTTACTCCTACCTAGCGTCCTCCTACGAGCAGTACTTC	CASSYSYLASSYEQYF
16	NA	TRBV11-1	TRBJ1-1	TRBD1	TGTGCCAGCAGCCCCCGGACAGGGGGCGTGTACACTGAAGCTTTCTTT	CASSPRTGGVYTEAFF
11	NA	TRBV5-6	TRBJ2-7	NA	TGTGCCAGCAGCTTTACCTACGAGCAGTACTTC	CASSFTYEQYF
13	NA	TRBV2	TRBJ1-5	NA	TGTGCCAGCAGTTTGAGGGATTCTCAGCCCCAGCATTTT	CASSLRDSQPQHF
13	NA	TRBV14	TRBJ2-3	NA	TGTGCCAGCAGCTTATCTAGCACAGATACGCAGTATTTT	CASSLSSTDTQYF
16	NA	TRBV5-1	TRBJ2-5	TRBD1	TGCGCCAGCAGCTATGAGGGACAGATCTCCCGGGAGACCCAGTACTTC	CASSYEGQISRETQYF
14	NA	TRBV6-1	TRBJ1-6	TRBD1	TGTGCCAGCAGTGAACAGGCAGGGGGTTCACCCCTCCACTTT	CASSEQAGGSPLHF
13	once	TRBV6-6	TRBJ2-5	TRBD1	TGTGCCAGCAGAACAGGGGTAGTTGAGACCCAGTACTTC	CASRTGVVETQYF
15	NA	TRBV5-1	TRBJ2-7	TRBD1	TGCGCCAGCAGCCGAGGACAGGGGGCTTACTACGAGCAGTACTTC	CASSRGQGAYYEQYF
14	NA	TRBV7-9	TRBJ1-2	NA	TGTGCCAGCACCCCAAGGGACATTAACTATGGCTACACCTTC	CASTPRDINYGYTF
14	once	TRBV6-6	TRBJ1-1	TRBD1	TGTGCCAGCACTCCCGGGACAGGGAACACTGAAGCTTTCTTT	CASTPGTGNTEAFF
13	NA	TRBV19	TRBJ2-3	NA	TGTGCCAGTAGTATAGACCCCATCGGTACGCAGTATTTT	CASSIDPIGTQYF
14	NA	TRBV6-4	TRBJ2-7	TRBD2	TGTGCCAGACCAGGGACTAGAAGGGCCCCCGAGCAGTACTTC	CARPGTRRAPEQYF
16	NA	TRBV5-4	TRBJ1-6	NA	TGTGCCAGCAGCTTGGATGGCAGGGTGGGAAATTCACCCCTCCACTTT	CASSLDGRVGNSPLHF
13	few	TRBV2	TRBJ2-7	TRBD1	TGTGCCAGCAGTAGGACAGGGGACTACGAGCAGTACTTC	CASSRTGDYEQYF
14	NA	TRBV20-1	TRBJ1-5	NA	TGCAGTGCTAGTCAGGCAGGGTATAGTCAGCCCCAGCATTTT	CSASQAGYSQPQHF
14	NA	TRBV24-1	TRBJ2-7	TRBD1	TGTGCCACCAGTGAATCCGGGACAGGCTACGAGCAGTACTTC	CATSESGTGYEQYF
12	few	TRBV29-1	TRBJ1-2	NA	TGCAGCGTTTTTTCGGGGGGCTGGGGCTACACCTTC	CSVFSGGWGYTF
13	NA	TRBV10-3	TRBJ2-1	NA	TGTGCCACCACAGGGAGCTCCTACAATGAGCAGTTCTTC	CATTGSSYNEQFF
19	NA	TRBV28	TRBJ1-5	TRBD1	TGTGCCAGCAGTTTCGGGGGGACAGGGAATCTTTGGAGCAATCAGCCCCAGCATTTT	CASSFGGTGNLWSNQPQHF
16	few	TRBV7-8	TRBJ1-3	NA	TGTGCCAGCAGTGCCCCTCGGGGGATAGGTGGAAACACCATATATTTT	CASSAPRGIGGNTIYF
14	once	TRBV9	TRBJ1-5	TRBD1	TGTGCCAGCAGCGAGGGGACAGTTAATCAGCCCCAGCATTTT	CASSEGTVNQPQHF
20	once	TRBV21-1	TRBJ2-7	NA	NA	CASSKALWGQGSLMFYEQYF
14	NA	TRBV6-6	TRBJ2-3	TRBD2	TGTGCCAGCACCTATAGCGGGTATGCGGATACGCAGTATTTT	CASTYSGYADTQYF
15	NA	TRBV27	TRBJ1-6	NA	TGTGCCAGCATCTCGTTGGGGGCGAATAATTCACCCCTCCACTTT	CASISLGANNSPLHF
14	NA	TRBV28	TRBJ2-7	NA	TGTGCCAGCAGTTTTGCCAGGTTCCCCTACGAGCAGTACTTC	CASSFARFPYEQYF
16	NA	TRBV27	TRBJ1-3	TRBD1	TGTGCCAGCAGCAAGACGGGACAGGCGTCTGGAAACACCATATATTTT	CASSKTGQASGNTIYF
16	few	TRBV30	TRBJ1-5	TRBD1	TGTGCCTTCTCCTCGGGACAGGGGGTTAGGAATCAGCCCCAGCATTTT	CAFSSGQGVRNQPQHF
13	NA	TRBV18	TRBJ2-1	NA	TGTGCCAGCTCACCGAGGGAAGGCGGTGAGCAGTTCTTC	CASSPREGGEQFF